This TCR beta chain was captured by sequencing in a study of blood T cell repertoires in COVID-19. About the study: From the United States, Italy and Spain came samples of acute and convalescent COVID-19.

In the study's own analysis: Amplifying reference gene primers gave estimates of nucleated cell counts. Clones were sequenced by immunoSEQ multiplex PCR, and TCRdb holds only the in-frame ones, with some missing. Clonal size and the V and J genes are those of that table, whereas D and trimming came from the DNA. The table has 200,000 to 250,000 clones, roughly 85% seen once. Germline values: CDR1 MNHNS, CDR2 SASEGT. CDR3 length: 15 amino acids. Trimming took 0 bases from V and 2 from J, leaving 8 bases between them. Recruitment covered about two dozen US areas and drew participants whose ages spanned roughly 18 to 100 years. All recovered Cohort 3 donors got two negative PCRs, got clearance, or saw symptom resolution.

The sequence was collected from a man aged 40-49 years who had recovered from COVID-19. The chain couples TRBV6-1 to TRBJ1-3; weak D call: TRBD1 (5 bases). Sequencing input: PBMCs or T cells enriched from blood (not recorded which). In nucleotides, the CDR3 is TGTGCCAGCAGTGAAGCGCTGACAGCTGGAAACACCATATATTTT. Translated: CASSEALTAGNTIYF.